The clone carrying this TCR beta chain appeared a few times. Its antigen is still unknown. A sort by CD45RO/CCR7/CD25/CD127/CD95/CD27 yielded CD4+ naive, central memory, regulatory and stem cell-like memory cells. The isolated RNA, all of it, was reverse transcribed, so expressed TCRB transcripts were what got sequenced. Assay: immunoSEQ multiplex PCR; the TCRdb copy retains only in-frame clones and omits some. This table holds about 900,000 clones, roughly 17% found once. The data were taken from a study of beta chain features in type 1 diabetes. Findings and limits, study-wide: Shortening that was moderate but significant affected the TCRB CDR3s of Type 1 diabetes patients in all four CD4+ subsets. PCR might preferentially amplify shorter templates, equally in patients and controls.

The sequenced sample was naive CD4+ T cells from blood. The receptor's source is a woman aged 18-29 years in good health.

The DNA for the CDR3 is TGTGCCAGCAGCCCATTGGGGATTTCAGCTAATGAAAAACTGTTTTTT. Its protein is CASSPLGISANEKLFF. The chain couples TRBV7-2 to TRBJ1-4; unclear D gene. The CDR3 runs to 16 residues. The V gene's germline CDR1 is SGHTA and CDR2 FQGNSA. V was shortened by 5 bases and J by 3 bases, with 16 bases between the two germline ends.